The present TCR beta chain was sequenced within a study of response to subunit inactivated influenza vaccine. Study-wide findings and caveats: There was a suggestion from the authors that each seasonal influenza vaccination recruits few new T cells.

MiXCR, run by TCRdb on the RT-PCR reads, gives a single entry per CDR3 protein. The sample carries 550,000 to 600,000 distinct CDR3 sequences, about 11% recorded once. This clonotype was observed a handful of times. The antigen is unknown. The V end was cut by 3 bases, the J end by 6 bases, with 20 bases between. Germline V lookup: CDR1 DFQATT, CDR2 SNEGSKA (reference sequence). The CDR3 has 16 residues. The chain is built from TRBV20-1 and TRBJ2-2, with D possibly being TRBD1 or TRBD2 (7 bases each). This sequence was found in a man aged 45 to 65 who received an inactivated influenza vaccine. Sequences were derived from PBMCs from blood, sampled on the day of vaccination. This chain's CDR3 is CSARGAGGGPSGELFF. The CDR3 DNA reads TGCAGTGCTAGGGGAGCAGGGGGGGGGCCCTCCGGGGAGCTGTTTTTT.